This T cell receptor (beta chain) was captured in a study of shared clonotypes between healthy human individuals. CDR1 and CDR2 from the germline V gene are SEHNR and FQNEAQ (reference sequence). J was trimmed by 0 bases and V by 5 bases; bases with no gene match: 7. The CDR3 length is 16 residues. How the authors handled the data: For the immunoSEQ data, sequences were junction-only without quality scores, so filtering differed. Here immunoSEQ multiplex PCR was the method, and the copy in TCRdb shows in-frame clones only, minus some. V and J calls plus clone size are reproduced from that table; the DNA served to infer D and trimming. The sample has 2 million to 3 million clones, roughly 93% seen once.

Sequencing input: naive CD4+ T cells from PBMCs. The subset denotes: CD45RA+ positively selected. V gene TRBV7-9 combines with J gene TRBJ1-1; TRBD1 aligns across 9 bases. The sequence derives from a young man in good health. Some clones in this sample may be carry-over from other donors' samples. CDR3 sequence (DNA): TGTGCCAGCAGCGCTGGACAGGGGAAAATGAACACTGAAGCTTTCTTT. Amino acids: CASSAGQGKMNTEAFF.